The 21 T cell receptor beta chains presented below share a single source sample, sequenced in a study of blood T cells in healthy people across ages. Primed by a sample-barcoded 5' primer and a J-beta primer mix, a second PCR proceeded for about 6 to 11 cycles. Via MiXCR, TCRdb re-called the 5' RACE reads, giving one row per CDR3 protein. Among around 970,000 distinct CDR3 sequences listed, just over 50% were seen once. The sequencing input was blood. The origin of the receptors is a woman aged 55-75 years in good health.

A word on this clonotype: The junction and the germline gene differ at one end; a read error may be behind it. CDR3 coding DNA: TGTGCCGGCAGCTTACCCGGCAGTTTAGGGTACGAGCAGTACTTC. Translation: CAGSLPGSLGYEQYF. The chain has TRBV7-6 and TRBJ2-7; no clear D gene. This CDR3 has 15 residues. Germline CDR1 SGHVS, CDR2 FNYEAQ.

The genes are TRBV28 and TRBJ2-5; TRBD1 agrees at 7 bases. V gave up 7 bases and J gave up 11 bases; unmatched junction bases: 7. Germline-derived CDR1 and CDR2 are MDHEN and SYDVKM. This CDR3 spans 11 amino acids. Here the CDR3 reads CASNQGVIQYF. The CDR3 coding sequence is TGTGCCAGCAACCAGGGGGTTATTCAGTACTTC.

There are a few counts of this clonotype. This chain joins TRBV12-3 or TRBV12-4 and TRBJ2-7; 10 nucleotides agree with TRBD1. The CDR3 runs to 14 residues. J lost 6 bases, V lost 5 bases, and 7 bases had no gene match. CDR3 nucleotides: TGTGCCAGCAGTCCGGGACAGGGGATCCTCGAGCAGTACTTC. Its translation is CASSPGQGILEQYF.

The sample holds a few counts of this clonotype. CDR3 in DNA: TGTGCCAGCAGCTTAGGCCAAAGGGATTCACCCCTCCACTTT. It encodes CASSLGQRDSPLHF. The chain carries TRBV7-2 and TRBJ1-6; D is unclear. V gave up 1 base and J gave up 8 bases, with 9 bases separating them. Germline V gene data show CDR1 as SGHTA and CDR2 as FQGNSA. The CDR3 runs to 14 residues.

The chain is built from TRBV29-1 and TRBJ2-3, with 10 positions matching TRBD2. The CDR3 runs 17 residues. CDR1 and CDR2 (germline): SQVTM, ANQGSEA. V lost 3 bases, J lost 6 bases, and 15 bases stayed unmatched. This chain's CDR3 is CSVDGDRTSGNPDTQYF. In nucleotides, the CDR3 is TGCAGCGTTGACGGGGATAGGACTAGCGGTAACCCGGATACGCAGTATTTT.

The chain combines TRBV7-9 with TRBJ2-1; D unresolved. V was cut by 6 bases and J by 5 bases, with 20 bases left in between. The length of the CDR3 is 16 residues. Germline lookup yields CDR1 SEHNR and CDR2 FQNEAQ (reference sequence). The CDR3 spells CASRLPLSEKHNEQFF. The CDR3 coding sequence is TGTGCCAGCAGACTACCCTTGAGCGAGAAGCACAATGAGCAGTTCTTC.

The J gene is TRBJ2-5, the V gene TRBV5-1; D remains unclear. The CDR3 has 15 residues. Trimming stripped 0 bases from V and 2 bases from J, with 11 bases between. Germline assignment: CDR1 SGHRS and CDR2 YFSETQ. The DNA for the CDR3 is TGCGCCAGCAGCTTGGAAAACAGCCAGCAAGAGACCCAGTACTTC. As protein: CASSLENSQQETQYF.

This clonotype turned up a few times. At one of its ends the junction is not consistent with the germline gene, which may arise from a read error. The rearrangement links TRBV14 to TRBJ2-5; D possibly corresponds to TRBD2 (6 bases). The CDR3 is made up of 15 amino acids. From germline, CDR1 is SGHDN and CDR2 FVKESK. The CDR3 protein is CAGSQVAGREETQYF. CDR3 bases: TGTGCCGGCAGCCAAGTTGCGGGGAGAGAAGAGACCCAGTACTTC.

This clonotype turned up a few times. The V and J genes are TRBV2 and TRBJ2-1, with D tentatively TRBD2 (5 bases). CDR3 length: 12 amino acids. V lost 0 bases and J 13 bases, leaving 10 bases between the germline ends. Germline V gene lookup returns CDR1 SNHLY and CDR2 FYNNEI. CDR3 residues: CASSEAEAIQFF. The CDR3 nucleotides read TGTGCCAGCAGTGAAGCGGAGGCTATCCAGTTCTTC. The full variable domain, its missing parts supplied by reference TRBV2 and TRBJ2-1, is EPEVTQTPSHQVTQMGQEVILRCVPISNHLYFYWYRQILGQKVEFLVSFYNNEISEKSEIFDDQFSVERPDGSNFTLKIRSTKLEDSAMYFCASSEAEAIQFFGPGTRLTVL.

This clonotype was picked up a small number of times. J is TRBJ1-2 and V is TRBV6-2 or TRBV6-3; the D gene is possibly TRBD1 (5 bases). V lost 0 bases and J lost 4, with 9 bases in between. The CDR3 totals 14 residues. In germline, CDR1 is MNHEY, CDR2 SVGEGT. CDR3 bases: TGTGCCAGCAGTTACTCGGGGGGTCTCTATGGCTACACCTTC. It yields the protein CASSYSGGLYGYTF.

This clonotype was seen more than once but under ten times. V and J are TRBV12-3 or TRBV12-4 and TRBJ2-1; TRBD1 is a possible D gene (6 bases). Trimming removed 8 bases at V and 3 bases at J, with 17 bases between. CDR3 length: 15 residues. Written as DNA, the CDR3 is TGTGCCAGCGCGCAGGGGCGCGAGCTCTACAATGAGCAGTTCTTC. It specifies CASAQGRELYNEQFF.

The chain couples TRBV7-9 to TRBJ2-6, with D uncertain. The CDR3 has 18 amino acids. The V gene lost 3 bases and the J gene lost 0 bases, with 15 bases spanning the gap. Germline V gene lookup returns CDR1 SEHNR and CDR2 FQNEAQ (reference sequence). The CDR3 DNA is TGTGCCAGCAGCTTCTGTCTTCTCGGTTTCTCTGGGGCCAACGTCCTGACTTTC. Its translation: CASSFCLLGFSGANVLTF.

The CDR3 nucleotides are TGTGCCAGCACCGTAGCGGGAGGGCCTTTCAATGAGCAGTTCTTC. Protein sequence: CASTVAGGPFNEQFF. The rearrangement joins TRBV3-1 to TRBJ2-1; TRBD2 matches 11 bases. The CDR3 has 15 amino acids. With 7 bases clipped from V and 6 bases from J, the junction kept 8 bases outside the gene matches. The V gene's germline CDR1 is LGHDT and CDR2 YNNKEL (reference sequence).

This clonotype was seen a handful of times. J is TRBJ2-7 and V is TRBV19, with 8 nucleotides matching TRBD1. Germline CDR1 LNHDA, CDR2 SQIVND (reference sequence). V was pared by 5 bases and J by 0 bases, with 6 bases of the junction left unmatched. This CDR3 region has 15 residues. CDR3 nucleotide sequence: TGTGCCAGTAGTGCGTCCGGGACAGGCTCCTACGAGCAGTACTTC. Protein sequence: CASSASGTGSYEQYF.

V usage is TRBV12-3 or TRBV12-4 and J usage is TRBJ2-2; D is uncertain. Trimming pared 3 bases from V and 6 bases from J, leaving 11 bases between. The CDR3 sequence is 14 residues long. CDR3 protein: CASSFAVPPGELFF. DNA for the CDR3: TGTGCCAGCAGTTTCGCGGTTCCCCCCGGGGAGCTGTTTTTT.

The V call is TRBV20-1, the J call TRBJ2-1, with 8 bases identical to TRBD2. This CDR3 is built from 14 residues. CDR1 DFQATT and CDR2 SNEGSKA come from the germline V gene (reference sequence). J gave up 3 bases and V 4 bases, and 5 bases lay outside the gene matches. CDR3 nucleotides: TGCAGTGCTACTGGGACTAGTGTCTACAATGAGCAGTTCTTC. Translating gives CSATGTSVYNEQFF.

This clonotype was found once. In DNA form, the CDR3 reads TGTGCCAGCAGTCCCGTGGGCTACACCTTC. This sequence encodes CASSPVGYTF. J is TRBJ1-2 and V is TRBV7-9; D unclear. Per the germline V gene, CDR1 is SEHNR and CDR2 is FQNEAQ (reference sequence). Trimming removed 6 bases from V and 8 bases from J, with 7 bases in between. The CDR3 has 10 residues.

In its sample, this clonotype was seen many times. The chain combines TRBV12-3 or TRBV12-4 with TRBJ2-1, with 11 bases lining up with TRBD2. V shed 6 bases, J shed 4 bases, and the junction held 5 bases outside the gene matches. The CDR3 has 15 residues. In nucleotides, the CDR3 is TGTGCCAGCAGGACTGGACTAGCGGGTTACAATGAGCAGTTCTTC. Translating gives CASRTGLAGYNEQFF.

The rearrangement uses TRBV5-1 and TRBJ2-7, with TRBD1 identical over 8 bases. The CDR3 sequence is 14 residues long. Germline V gene data show CDR1 as SGHRS and CDR2 as YFSETQ. J gave up 2 bases and V 6 bases, and 7 bases lay outside the gene matches. CDR3: CASNGQGTAYEQYF. The CDR3 region has the DNA TGCGCCAGCAACGGACAGGGAACCGCCTACGAGCAGTACTTC.

This clonotype was found a few times. This rearrangement joins TRBV14 to TRBJ2-7, with D unclear. The V gene's germline CDR1 is SGHDN and CDR2 FVKESK. The germline V and J ends were trimmed by 0 bases and 6 bases, with 15 bases remaining between them. The CDR3 has 15 residues. The DNA of the CDR3 is TGTGCCAGCAGCCAAGATCATGGACCTTTCCCCGAGCAGTACTTC. Its protein product is CASSQDHGPFPEQYF. The whole variable domain, filled in from reference TRBV14 and TRBJ2-7, reads EAGVTQFPSHSVIEKGQTVTLRCDPISGHDNLYWYRRVMGKEIKFLLHFVKESKQDESGMPNNRFLAERTGGTYSTLKVQPAELEDSGVYFCASSQDHGPFPEQYFGPGTRLTVT.

The rearrangement joins TRBV4-3 to TRBJ2-1, with D possibly TRBD1 on 5 matching bases. The germline CDR1 and CDR2 sequences are LGHNA and YSLEER. Trimming pared 4 bases from V and 8 bases from J, leaving 30 bases between. This CDR3 has 19 residues. The CDR3 sequence: CASSRSHRSLGELIYEQFF. The CDR3 DNA is TGCGCCAGCAGCCGTTCACATCGCAGTCTAGGGGAATTGATCTATGAGCAGTTCTTC.